The 21 T cell receptor beta chains below all came from one sample that was sequenced in a study of blood T cell repertoires in COVID-19. Measured with immunoSEQ multiplex PCR; TCRdb has only the in-frame clones, and not every one. The sample yields around 140,000 clones, 87% seen once. The sample was peripheral blood. All receptors derive from a woman in her forties or fifties with active or convalescent COVID-19.

This chain joins TRBV18 and TRBJ2-1, with D possibly TRBD2 on 6 matching bases. Germline V gene data show CDR1 as KGHSH and CDR2 as LQKENI. The CDR3 contains 17 residues. Trimming left V 5 bases short and J 4 bases short, with 21 bases between. Written as DNA, the CDR3 is TGTGCCAGCTCAAGAAACCGGGAAGGAGGGTTATACAATGAGCAGTTCTTC. This gives the protein CASSRNREGGLYNEQFF.

The chain combines TRBV3-1 (or the pseudogene TRBV3-2) with TRBJ2-1, with 9 bases fitting TRBD2. Germline trimming cut 3 bases from V and 9 bases from J; bases unmatched to any gene: 9. CDR3 length: 15 amino acids. From germline, CDR1 is LGHDT and CDR2 YNNKEL (reference sequence). The CDR3 loop is CASSQGTSSGGEQFF. CDR3 DNA sequence: TGTGCCAGCAGCCAGGGGACTAGCAGTGGGGGTGAGCAGTTCTTC.

This clone was found once. This sequence joins TRBV5-1 and TRBJ2-7; 8 bases are shared with TRBD1. Germline-derived CDR1 and CDR2 are SGHRS and YFSETQ. The V gene end was trimmed by 0 bases and the J gene end by 9 bases; junction bases not matched to a gene: 11. This CDR3 contains 15 residues. CDR3 in amino acids: CASSLDGQGSTGQYF. The CDR3 DNA is TGCGCCAGCAGCTTGGATGGACAGGGTAGCACTGGGCAGTACTTC.

The J gene is TRBJ1-1, the V gene TRBV5-1; D is possibly TRBD1 (6 bases). The CDR3 loop spans 16 amino acids. Trimming pared 0 bases from V and 7 bases from J, leaving 19 bases between. Germline CDR1 reads SGHRS; CDR2 reads YFSETQ. CDR3 in amino acids: CASSLEAWGLGVEAFF. For the CDR3, the DNA is TGCGCCAGCAGCTTGGAGGCGTGGGGGCTCGGTGTTGAAGCTTTCTTT.

The chain links TRBV7-9 to TRBJ1-3, with 8 positions matching TRBD1. Per germline, CDR1 SEHNR and CDR2 FQNEAQ (reference sequence). This CDR3 has 16 residues. Trimming cost V 5 bases and J 0 bases; bases outside gene matches: 6. This CDR3 is CASSEGQASSGNTIYF. The CDR3 DNA follows: TGTGCCAGCAGCGAGGGACAGGCGTCCTCTGGAAACACCATATATTTT.

This chain uses TRBV5-8 with TRBJ1-1, with D hard to call. The CDR3 has 15 residues. Germline V lookup: CDR1 SGHTS, CDR2 YDEGEE. Trimming shortened V by 0 bases and J by 8 bases, and 17 bases separated the two germline ends. The CDR3: CASSLDLGTIAEAFF. The CDR3 DNA sequence: TGTGCCAGCAGCTTGGATCTGGGCACGATCGCCGAAGCTTTCTTT.

The chain links TRBV30 to TRBJ2-7; possibly TRBD2 for D (6 bases). Trimming removed 0 bases from V and 6 bases from J, with 15 bases in between. The CDR3 runs to 14 residues. Germline lookup yields CDR1 GTSNPN and CDR2 SVGIG (reference sequence). The CDR3 loop reads CAWSVVAAFSEQYF. In DNA form, the CDR3 reads TGTGCCTGGAGTGTAGTAGCGGCCTTCTCCGAGCAGTACTTC.

The gene calls are TRBV4-3 and TRBJ1-2; 7 bases match TRBD1. The CDR3 extends over 15 amino acids. Germline values: CDR1 LGHNA, CDR2 YSLEER. The ends lost 3 bases at V and 0 bases at J; junction bases unmatched: 4. As DNA, the CDR3 is TGCGCCAGCAGCCAGCGGGACAGAACTAACTATGGCTACACCTTC. Its translation: CASSQRDRTNYGYTF.

V gene TRBV2 combines with J gene TRBJ1-6; 9 nucleotides match TRBD1. With 5 bases clipped from V and 5 bases from J, the junction kept 4 bases outside the gene matches. The CDR3 consists of 15 residues. In germline, CDR1 is SNHLY, CDR2 FYNNEI. Here the CDR3 reads CASSFRQGDNSPLHF. The CDR3 region has the DNA TGTGCCAGCAGTTTCAGACAGGGGGATAATTCACCCCTCCACTTT.

V gene TRBV12-5 combines with J gene TRBJ2-1, with TRBD2 matching over 7 bases. From germline, CDR1 is LGHNT and CDR2 FRNRAP. Trimming cost V 4 bases and J 7 bases; bases outside gene matches: 7. CDR3 length: 14 amino acids. The CDR3 protein is CASGSSGGVNEQFF. CDR3 sequence (DNA): TGTGCTAGTGGTTCGTCGGGGGGAGTAAATGAGCAGTTCTTC.

The chain uses TRBV15 and TRBJ2-6; 12 bases align to TRBD1. The CDR3 spans 17 residues. With 4 bases clipped from V and 3 bases from J, the junction kept 4 bases outside the gene matches. Germline CDR1 is LNHNV and CDR2 is YYDKDF (reference sequence). DNA for the CDR3: TGTGCCACCAGCATTGGGACAGGGGGCTTTGGGGCCAACGTCCTGACTTTC. This translates into CATSIGTGGFGANVLTF.

The gene calls are TRBV7-3 and TRBJ1-1; D is ambiguous. The CDR3 spans 14 residues. Germline V gives CDR1 SGHTA, CDR2 FQGTGA. Deletions cut 5 bases from V and 6 bases from J, with 16 bases between. This CDR3 reads CASSLYPQVPEAFF. CDR3 nucleotide sequence: TGTGCCAGCAGCCTATACCCCCAGGTCCCTGAAGCTTTCTTT.

V usage is TRBV4-2 and J usage is TRBJ1-1, with D possibly being TRBD1 (5 bases). The CDR3 is made up of 15 amino acids. Trimming removed 3 bases at V and 1 base at J, with 12 bases between. From germline, CDR1 is LGHNA and CDR2 YNFKEQ. CDR3 in amino acids: CASSQDTTGNTEAFF. CDR3 coding DNA: TGTGCCAGCAGCCAGGATACCACAGGGAACACTGAAGCTTTCTTT.

The CDR3 nucleotides are TGTGCCAGCAGTGAGGGAGTGGAGCAGTTCTTC. This sequence encodes CASSEGVEQFF. The J gene is TRBJ2-1, the V gene TRBV28, with a possible D match to TRBD2 (5 bases). Trimming stripped 5 bases from V and 10 bases from J, with 9 bases between. The CDR3 runs to 11 residues. CDR1 and CDR2 (germline): MDHEN, SYDVKM.

The rearrangement links TRBV5-4 to TRBJ2-3; 7 positions agree with TRBD1. This CDR3 has 16 amino acids. V trimming: 5 bases; J trimming: 0 bases; junction bases outside the gene matches: 9. Per the germline V gene, CDR1 is SGHNT and CDR2 is YYREEE (reference sequence). In DNA form, the CDR3 reads TGTGCCAGCAGGACAGACAGGGTTGCTAGCACAGATACGCAGTATTTT. It is translated as CASRTDRVASTDTQYF.

The J gene is TRBJ2-7, the V gene TRBV6-6, with D possibly matching TRBD2 (6 bases). Trimming shortened V by 5 bases and J by 0 bases, and 14 bases separated the two germline ends. Germline loops: CDR1 MNHNY, CDR2 SVGAGI (reference sequence). CDR3 length: 15 residues. The chain's CDR3 is CASSKIAASSYEQYF. For the CDR3, the DNA is TGTGCCAGCAGTAAGATAGCGGCCAGCTCCTACGAGCAGTACTTC.

The chain recombines TRBV14 with TRBJ1-2; weak D call: TRBD1 (6 bases). CDR3 length: 13 residues. Trimming pared 3 bases from V and 7 bases from J, leaving 12 bases between. The germline CDR1 and CDR2 sequences are SGHDN and FVKESK. The CDR3 loop is CASSQFDRSGYTF. For the CDR3, the DNA is TGTGCCAGCAGCCAGTTCGACAGGTCTGGCTACACCTTC.

The genes are TRBV18 and TRBJ1-6; 10 bases are shared with TRBD1. The CDR3 has 15 amino acids. With 2 bases clipped from V and 9 bases from J, the junction kept 4 bases outside the gene matches. The V gene's germline CDR1 is KGHSH and CDR2 LQKENI. CDR3 sequence: CASSPDRGHGSPLHF. In DNA form, the CDR3 reads TGTGCCAGCTCACCAGACAGGGGGCATGGTTCACCCCTCCACTTT.

V gene TRBV5-1 combines with J gene TRBJ2-1; D not certain. With 0 bases removed from V and 8 bases from J, the gap between germline ends came to 9 bases. This CDR3 has 13 amino acids. CDR1 is SGHRS, CDR2 YFSETQ, per germline. CDR3: CASSLVGGHEQFF. The CDR3 coding sequence is TGCGCCAGCAGCTTGGTTGGCGGCCATGAGCAGTTCTTC.

This chain links TRBV28 with TRBJ2-2; D is undetermined. CDR3 length equals 12 residues. CDR1 MDHEN and CDR2 SYDVKM come from the germline V gene. Trimming left V 6 bases short and J 7 bases short, with 9 bases between. The CDR3 sequence: CASSLRRGELFF. CDR3 in DNA: TGTGCCAGCAGCCTCAGGCGCGGGGAGCTGTTTTTT. The variable domain in full, with the rest retrieved from reference TRBV28 and TRBJ2-2, is DVKVTQSSRYLVKRTGEKVFLECVQDMDHENMFWYRQDPGLGLRLIYFSYDVKMKEKGDIPEGYSVSREKKERFSLILESASTNQTSMYLCASSLRRGELFFGEGSRLTVL.

The rearrangement joins TRBV11-2 to TRBJ1-1; 11 bases line up with TRBD1. Trimming cost V 3 bases and J 5 bases; bases outside gene matches: 8. Germline V gives CDR1 SGHAT, CDR2 FQNNGV. The CDR3 runs 16 residues. CDR3 DNA sequence: TGTGCCAGCAGCTTGGGGGCCGGGACAGGGGGTACTGAAGCTTTCTTT. Its protein product is CASSLGAGTGGTEAFF.